This T cell receptor (beta chain) is drawn from a study of T cells in Graves' hyperthyroidism and ophthalmopathy. RNA transcripts were the template for amplifying TCR beta CDR3 regions. HTBI primers drove first-round RT-PCR of the TCR CDR3. TCRdb called the multiplex PCR reads again in MiXCR, with one record for every CDR3 protein. This table has under 450,000 distinct CDR3 sequences, around 14% appearing once. The V end lost 9 bases, the J end lost 0 bases, and 8 bases lay between the germline ends. The CDR3 spans 12 residues. CDR1 is KGHDR, CDR2 SFDVKD, per germline. The chain carries TRBV24-1 and TRBJ2-7; D gene uncertain. The TCR sequence derives from a woman between 18 and 29 years old with Graves' hyperthyroidism. Sequencing was done on a sample of blood. The CDR3 coding sequence is TGTGCCACCGTTACGGACTCCTACGAGCAGTACTTC. Translating gives CATVTDSYEQYF.